The 15 T cell receptor beta chains listed next were all sequenced from one sample in a study of technical replicates of blood from a few donors. Clones were sequenced by immunoSEQ multiplex PCR, and TCRdb holds only the in-frame ones, with some missing. The sample has 6,000 to 7,000 clones, 90% to 96% seen once. Sequencing was performed on PBMCs. These receptors were obtained from a human donor in good health.

V gene TRBV5-4 combines with J gene TRBJ2-5; 15 bases are a match to TRBD2. The CDR3 consists of 19 residues. Germline assignment: CDR1 SGHNT and CDR2 YYREEE (reference sequence). The V segment lost 0 bases and the J segment 0 bases; nucleotides outside the gene matches: 6. This chain's CDR3 is CASSLDFGTSGRYQETQYF. Written as DNA, the CDR3 is TGTGCCAGCAGCTTGGATTTCGGGACTAGCGGGAGGTACCAAGAGACCCAGTACTTC.

The chain recombines TRBV28 with TRBJ2-7; a possible D gene is TRBD1 (5 bases). There are 15 residues in the CDR3. The germline CDR1 and CDR2 sequences are MDHEN and SYDVKM. V lost 6 bases and J 5 bases, leaving 20 bases between the germline ends. This CDR3 is CASRFLRGEFDEQYF. CDR3 in DNA: TGTGCCAGCAGGTTCTTAAGGGGCGAGTTCGACGAGCAGTACTTC.

The rearrangement links TRBV5-6 to TRBJ2-7; tentative D call: TRBD1 (5 bases). Germline CDR1 is SGHDT and CDR2 is YYEEEE. The CDR3 totals 13 residues. Trimming cost V 4 bases and J 5 bases, with 13 bases left between them. The CDR3 loop is CASSLGHRNEQYF. Written as DNA, the CDR3 is TGTGCCAGCAGCCTTGGACACAGGAACGAGCAGTACTTC. The variable domain in full, with the rest retrieved from reference TRBV5-6 and TRBJ2-7, is DAGVTQSPTHLIKTRGQQVTLRCSPKSGHDTVSWYQQALGQGPQFIFQYYEEEERQRGNFPDRFSGHQFPNYSSELNVNALLLGDSALYLCASSLGHRNEQYFGPGTRLTVT.

This clone was observed a single time. The genes are TRBV6-5 and TRBJ1-1; no reliable D call. The V end was cut by 0 bases, the J end by 0 bases, with 11 bases between. This CDR3 spans 16 amino acids. Per the germline V gene, CDR1 is MNHEY and CDR2 is SVGAGI. As DNA, the CDR3 is TGTGCCAGCAGTTACTCGGTACAGACGATGAACACTGAAGCTTTCTTT. Protein: CASSYSVQTMNTEAFF.

The chain carries TRBV19 and TRBJ2-7, with 14 bases that match TRBD2. The CDR3 is made up of 17 amino acids. CDR1 and CDR2 (germline): LNHDA, SQIVND (reference sequence). The ends lost 5 bases at V and 0 bases at J; junction bases unmatched: 6. CDR3 sequence (DNA): TGTGCCAGTAGTCTCGCCGGGACTAGCGGGAGCTCCTACGAGCAGTACTTC. Translated: CASSLAGTSGSSYEQYF.

The chain couples TRBV6-4 to TRBJ2-1; 7 positions agree with TRBD1. V trimming: 2 bases; J trimming: 2 bases; junction bases outside the gene matches: 3. Germline assignment: CDR1 MRHNA and CDR2 SNTAGT. There are 15 residues in the CDR3. CDR3 amino acids: CASSDRQGPYNEQFF. The CDR3 DNA reads as TGTGCCAGCAGTGACCGACAGGGACCCTACAATGAGCAGTTCTTC.

The rearrangement links TRBV6-5 to TRBJ1-1; no clear D gene. V gave up 2 bases and J gave up 7 bases, with 5 bases separating them. Germline V gene data show CDR1 as MNHEY and CDR2 as SVGAGI. CDR3 length equals 11 residues. CDR3 bases: TGTGCCAGCAGTTACGCGGATGAAGCTTTCTTT. Protein product: CASSYADEAFF.

This clone came up once. The chain carries TRBV5-1 and TRBJ2-5; maybe TRBD2 (6 bases). The ends were cut back, 4 bases at V and 1 base at J, with 17 bases in the middle. The CDR3 sequence is 16 residues long. Germline lookup yields CDR1 SGHRS and CDR2 YFSETQ. The CDR3 reads CASSPVFGTSQETQYF. CDR3 DNA: TGCGCCAGCAGCCCCGTCTTCGGGACTTCCCAAGAGACCCAGTACTTC.

CDR3 in amino acids: CASSEPRLAGWPYNEQFF. The CDR3, as DNA: TGTGCCAGCAGTGAGCCCCGACTAGCGGGATGGCCCTACAATGAGCAGTTCTTC. The rearrangement uses TRBV25-1 and TRBJ2-1, with 11 bases that match TRBD2. In germline, CDR1 is MGHDK, CDR2 SYGVNS. V lost 3 bases, J lost 2 bases, and 9 bases stayed unmatched. This CDR3 comprises 18 residues. Complete variable domain (other parts from reference TRBV25-1 and TRBJ2-1): EADIYQTPRYLVIGTGKKITLECSQTMGHDKMYWYQQDPGMELHLIHYSYGVNSTEKGDLSSESTVSRIRTEHFPLTLESARPSHTSQYLCASSEPRLAGWPYNEQFFGPGTRLTVL.

The J gene is TRBJ2-1, the V gene TRBV6-4; TRBD1 matches at 7 bases. Germline V gene sequence: CDR1 MRHNA, CDR2 SNTAGT. Trimming took 5 bases from V and 8 from J; bases not matched to a gene: 3. This CDR3 has 12 residues. CDR3 in DNA: TGTGCCAGCAGTCCCCAGGGGGATGAGCAGTTCTTC. Its protein product is CASSPQGDEQFF.

V gene TRBV10-2 combines with J gene TRBJ2-5, with no clear D. Trimming left V 3 bases short and J 2 bases short, with 10 bases between. Germline loops: CDR1 WSHSY, CDR2 SAAADI. CDR3 length: 14 residues. The CDR3 loop is CASSERGRQETQYF. In DNA form, the CDR3 reads TGCGCCAGCAGTGAACGCGGTCGTCAAGAGACCCAGTACTTC.

The chain combines TRBV2 with TRBJ2-1, with a possible D match to TRBD1 (5 bases). The CDR3 covers 16 residues. Germline CDR1 is SNHLY and CDR2 is FYNNEI. Trimming pared 6 bases from V and 0 bases from J, leaving 15 bases between. The CDR3 nucleotides are TGTGCCAGCAGATACAGACAGACCGTCTCCTACAATGAGCAGTTCTTC. Its translation: CASRYRQTVSYNEQFF.

The chain carries TRBV10-1 and TRBJ2-3; D may be TRBD1 (5 bases). The ends were cut back, 2 bases at V and 7 bases at J, with 7 bases in the middle. The CDR3 is 12 residues long. CDR1 WNHNN and CDR2 SYGVQD come from the germline V gene (reference sequence). CDR3 nucleotides: TGCGCCAGCAGTGAGGGACATAATACGCAGTATTTT. Amino acid sequence: CASSEGHNTQYF.

V is TRBV2 and J is TRBJ2-7; D not certain. The CDR3 is 11 residues long. Germline CDR1 reads SNHLY; CDR2 reads FYNNEI. Trimming took off 5 bases at V and 4 bases at J, with 6 bases between the two ends. The CDR3 is CASSYSYEQYF. As DNA, the CDR3 is TGTGCCAGCAGTTACAGTTACGAGCAGTACTTC.

This sequence joins TRBV27 and TRBJ1-1, with no clear D. The V gene lost 5 bases and the J gene lost 1 base, with 11 bases spanning the gap. Germline CDR1 reads MNHEY; CDR2 reads SMNVEV (reference sequence). The length of the CDR3 is 14 residues. The CDR3 DNA reads TGTGCCAGCAGTCTTAATTCGGGGAACACTGAAGCTTTCTTT. Protein product: CASSLNSGNTEAFF.